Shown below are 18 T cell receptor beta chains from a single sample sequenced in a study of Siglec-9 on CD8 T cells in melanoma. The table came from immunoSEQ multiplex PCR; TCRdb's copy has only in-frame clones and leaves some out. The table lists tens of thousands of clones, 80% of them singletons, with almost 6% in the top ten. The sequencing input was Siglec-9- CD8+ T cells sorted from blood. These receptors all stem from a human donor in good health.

The chain's CDR3 is CASSSSADYEQYF. The CDR3 nucleotides read TGTGCCAGCAGCTCATCAGCGGACTACGAGCAGTACTTC. The gene calls are TRBV11-2 and TRBJ2-7; possible D gene TRBD2, 5 bases. This CDR3 is 13 amino acids long. Germline CDR1 is SGHAT and CDR2 is FQNNGV. Trimming cost V 4 bases and J 3 bases, with 10 bases left between them.

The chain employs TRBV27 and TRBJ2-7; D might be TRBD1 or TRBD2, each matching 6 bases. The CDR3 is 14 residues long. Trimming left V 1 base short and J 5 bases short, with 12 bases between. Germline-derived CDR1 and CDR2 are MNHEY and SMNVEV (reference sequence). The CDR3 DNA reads TGTGCCAGCAGTTTATACGGGGGCTCGAACGAGCAGTACGTC. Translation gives CASSLYGGSNEQYV.

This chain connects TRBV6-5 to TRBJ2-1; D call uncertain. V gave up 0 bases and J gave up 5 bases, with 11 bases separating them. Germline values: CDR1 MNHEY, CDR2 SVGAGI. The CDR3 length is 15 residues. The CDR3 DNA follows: TGTGCCAGCAGTTACTCGGACCCCAGCCACAATGAGCAGTTCTTC. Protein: CASSYSDPSHNEQFF.

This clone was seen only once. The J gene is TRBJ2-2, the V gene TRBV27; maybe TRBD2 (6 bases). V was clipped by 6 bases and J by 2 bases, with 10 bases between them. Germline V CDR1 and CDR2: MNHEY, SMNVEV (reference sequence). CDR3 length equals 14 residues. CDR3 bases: TGTGCCAGCAGGGCGGGGAGAAACACCGGGGAGCTGTTTTTT. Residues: CASRAGRNTGELFF.

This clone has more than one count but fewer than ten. CDR3 DNA: TGTGCCAGCAGCTTAGATGGGGAGAGCTCTGGAAACACCATATATTTT. This encodes CASSLDGESSGNTIYF. V is TRBV7-6 and J is TRBJ1-3; D is unclear. V was shortened by 1 base and J by 0 bases, with 10 bases between the two germline ends. The CDR3 has 16 residues. The germline gives CDR1 SGHVS, CDR2 FNYEAQ.

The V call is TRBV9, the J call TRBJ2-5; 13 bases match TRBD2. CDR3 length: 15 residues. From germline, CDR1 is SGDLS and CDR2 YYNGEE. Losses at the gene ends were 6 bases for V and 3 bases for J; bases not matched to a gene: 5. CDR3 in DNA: TGTGCCAGCACCCCCGGGACTAGCGGGAAAGAGACCCAGTACTTC. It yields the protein CASTPGTSGKETQYF.

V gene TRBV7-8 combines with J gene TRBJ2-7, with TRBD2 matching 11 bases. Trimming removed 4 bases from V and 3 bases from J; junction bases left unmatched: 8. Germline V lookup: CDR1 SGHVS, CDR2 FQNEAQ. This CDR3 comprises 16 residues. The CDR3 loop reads CASSSVLAGGHYEQYF. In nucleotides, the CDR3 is TGTGCCAGCAGCTCGGTTTTAGCGGGGGGGCACTACGAGCAGTACTTC. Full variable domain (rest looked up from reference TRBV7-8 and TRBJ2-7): GAGVSQSPRYKVAKRGQDVALRCDPISGHVSLFWYQQALGQGPEFLTYFQNEAQLDKSGLPSDRFFAERPEGSVSTLKIQRTQQEDSAVYLCASSSVLAGGHYEQYFGPGTRLTVT.

Here the CDR3 reads CASSEALWRGRMAQPQHF. As DNA, the CDR3 is TGTGCCAGCAGTGAAGCGCTCTGGAGGGGCCGCATGGCACAGCCCCAGCATTTT. The gene calls are TRBV6-1 and TRBJ1-5; tentatively, D is TRBD1 (5 bases). CDR3 length equals 18 residues. CDR1 MNHNS and CDR2 SASEGT come from the germline V gene. The V end was cut by 0 bases, the J end by 7 bases, with 22 bases between.

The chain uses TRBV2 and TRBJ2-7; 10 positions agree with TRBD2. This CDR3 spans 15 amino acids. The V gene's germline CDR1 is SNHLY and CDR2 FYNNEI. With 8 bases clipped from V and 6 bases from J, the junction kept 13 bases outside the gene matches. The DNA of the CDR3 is TGTGCCAGCCAACTAGGGCCTAGCGGGAGAATCGAGCAGTACGTC. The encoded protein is CASQLGPSGRIEQYV.

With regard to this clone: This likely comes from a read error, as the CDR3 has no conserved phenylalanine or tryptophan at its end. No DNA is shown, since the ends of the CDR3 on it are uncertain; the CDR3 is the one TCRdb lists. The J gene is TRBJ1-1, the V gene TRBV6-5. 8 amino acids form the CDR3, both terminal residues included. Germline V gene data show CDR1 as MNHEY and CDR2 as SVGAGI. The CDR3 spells CASSEMAL.

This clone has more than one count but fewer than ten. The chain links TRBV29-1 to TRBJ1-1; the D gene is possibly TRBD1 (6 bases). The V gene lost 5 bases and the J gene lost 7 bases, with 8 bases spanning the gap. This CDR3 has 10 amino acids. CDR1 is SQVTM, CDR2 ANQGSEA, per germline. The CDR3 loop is CSVLRGEAFF. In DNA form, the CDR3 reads TGCAGCGTTCTCAGGGGTGAAGCTTTCTTT.

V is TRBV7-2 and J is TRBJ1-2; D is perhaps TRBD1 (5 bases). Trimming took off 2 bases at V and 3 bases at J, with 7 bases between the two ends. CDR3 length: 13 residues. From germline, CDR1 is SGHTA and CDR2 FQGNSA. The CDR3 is CASSLQGYYGYTF. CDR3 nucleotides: TGTGCCAGCAGCTTACAGGGCTACTATGGCTACACCTTC.

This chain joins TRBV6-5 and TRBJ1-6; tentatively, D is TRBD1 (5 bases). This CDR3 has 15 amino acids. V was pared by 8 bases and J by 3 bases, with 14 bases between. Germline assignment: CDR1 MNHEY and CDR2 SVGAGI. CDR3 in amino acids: CASLEGPIYNSPLHF. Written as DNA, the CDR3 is TGTGCCAGCCTGGAGGGACCGATCTATAATTCACCCCTCCACTTT.

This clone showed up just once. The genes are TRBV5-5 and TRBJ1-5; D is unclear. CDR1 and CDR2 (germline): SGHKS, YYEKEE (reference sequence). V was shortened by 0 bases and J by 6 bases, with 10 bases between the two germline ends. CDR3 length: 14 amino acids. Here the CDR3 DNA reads TGTGCCAGCAGCTTGGCCCTAGGGAGTCAGCCCCAGCATTTT. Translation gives CASSLALGSQPQHF.

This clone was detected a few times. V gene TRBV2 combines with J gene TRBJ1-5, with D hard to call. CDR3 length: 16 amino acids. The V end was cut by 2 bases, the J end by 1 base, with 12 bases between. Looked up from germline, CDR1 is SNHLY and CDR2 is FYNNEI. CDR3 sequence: CASSETFQASNQPQHF. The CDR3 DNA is TGTGCCAGCAGTGAAACGTTTCAGGCGAGCAATCAGCCCCAGCATTTT.

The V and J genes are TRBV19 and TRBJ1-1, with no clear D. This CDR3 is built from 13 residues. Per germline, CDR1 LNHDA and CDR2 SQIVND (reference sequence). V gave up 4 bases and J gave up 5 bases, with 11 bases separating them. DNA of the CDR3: TGTGCCAGTAGTACAGCCCACCGTACTGAAGCTTTCTTT. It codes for CASSTAHRTEAFF.

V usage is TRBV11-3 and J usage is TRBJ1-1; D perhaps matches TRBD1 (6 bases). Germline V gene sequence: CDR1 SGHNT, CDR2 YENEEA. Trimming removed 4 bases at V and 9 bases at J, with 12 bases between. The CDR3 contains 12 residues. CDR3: CASSSGADKAFF. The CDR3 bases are TGTGCCAGCAGCTCGGGGGCAGACAAAGCTTTCTTT.

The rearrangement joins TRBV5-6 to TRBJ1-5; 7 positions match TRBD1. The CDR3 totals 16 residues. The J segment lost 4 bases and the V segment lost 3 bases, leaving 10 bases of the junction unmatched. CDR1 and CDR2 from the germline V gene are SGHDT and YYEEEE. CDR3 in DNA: TGTGCCAGCAGCTCCACGCCGACAGGGAGTAATCAGCCCCAGCATTTT. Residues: CASSSTPTGSNQPQHF.